Listed below are T cell receptor beta chains from one sample, sequenced in a study of T cell repertoires in ileal Crohn's disease. Clones were sequenced by immunoSEQ multiplex PCR, and TCRdb holds only the in-frame ones, with some missing. The sample holds over 14,000 clones, roughly 80% seen once. The sample comprised ileal tissue. The receptors derive from an adult with Crohn's disease. Each CDR3 is given with its conserved first and last residue. D genes are given only for firm matches. Clone size is given for some rows only: seen once, a few or many times, or a class if the clone is expanded.

-,TRBD1,TRBJ2-7,TRBV7-2,CASSPRDRVSYEQYF,TGTGCCAGCAGCCCCCGGGACAGGGTCTCCTACGAGCAGTACTTC
-,-,TRBJ1-6,TRBV9,CASSADNRGHSPLHF,TGTGCCAGCAGCGCCGACAATAGGGGTCACTCACCCCTCCACTTT
-,TRBD2,TRBJ2-3,TRBV5-6,CASSETSGGRTDTQYF,TGTGCCAGCAGCGAAACTAGCGGGGGCCGCACAGATACGCAGTATTTT
-,-,TRBJ2-7,TRBV7-9,CASSLSVSYEQYF,TGTGCCAGCAGCTTGTCGGTCTCCTACGAGCAGTACTTC
-,-,TRBJ1-1,TRBV5-1,CASKKTAGNTEAFF,TGCGCCAGCAAAAAGACAGCCGGGAACACTGAAGCTTTCTTT
-,-,TRBJ1-1,TRBV7-9,CASSLAHGNTEAFF,TGTGCCAGCAGCTTAGCGCACGGGAACACTGAAGCTTTCTTT
-,-,TRBJ1-4,TRBV18,CASSPALGANEKLFF,TGTGCCAGCTCACCGGCTTTGGGAGCTAATGAAAAACTGTTTTTT
-,-,TRBJ1-3,TRBV11-3,CASSTSSGNTIYF,TGTGCCAGCAGCACTAGCTCTGGAAACACCATATATTTT
few,-,TRBJ1-6,TRBV19,CASRPQDNSPLHF,TGTGCCAGTAGGCCACAGGATAATTCACCCCTCCACTTT
-,-,TRBJ1-2,TRBV9,CASSVGTEANYGYTF,TGTGCCAGCAGCGTAGGGACAGAAGCTAACTATGGCTACACCTTC
-,-,TRBJ2-5,TRBV28,CASSSPTDRRAQYF,TGTGCCAGCAGTTCCCCGACAGATAGAAGGGCCCAGTACTTC
-,-,TRBJ2-7,TRBV9,CASSSSGSGSHEQYF,TGTGCCAGCAGCTCCTCCGGGTCGGGGAGCCACGAGCAGTACTTC
few,-,TRBJ2-1,TRBV4-1,CASSPTGTYNEQFF,TGCGCCAGCAGCCCGACCGGGACCTACAATGAGCAGTTCTTC
-,-,TRBJ1-2,TRBV27,CASSSPGRGYTF,TGTGCCAGCAGTTCCCCAGGGCGGGGCTACACCTTC
-,-,TRBJ2-1,TRBV4-1,CASRQNNYNEQFF,TGCGCCTCAAGACAGAACAATTACAATGAGCAGTTCTTC
few,TRBD1,TRBJ2-1,TRBV5-6,CASTPQGQVVFGWLSGQFF,TGTGCCAGCACCCCCCAAGGACAGGTCGTTTTTGGTTGGCTCAGTGGGCAGTTCTTC
-,-,TRBJ2-7,TRBV11-2,CASSFNRDGEQYF,TGTGCCAGCAGCTTTAACAGGGATGGCGAGCAGTACTTC
-,-,TRBJ1-3,TRBV5-4,CASSFALENTIYF,TGTGCCAGCAGCTTCGCATTAGAAAACACCATATATTTT
-,-,TRBJ1-2,TRBV30,CAWSYNYGYTF,TGTGCCTGGAGTTATAACTATGGCTACACCTTC
-,TRBD1,TRBJ1-6,TRBV6-4,CASRGTGGNSPLHF,TGTGCCAGCAGAGGGACAGGGGGTAATTCACCCCTCCACTTT
-,TRBD1,TRBJ1-2,TRBV18,CASSPGTDYGYTF,TGTGCCAGCTCACCCGGGACAGACTATGGCTACACCTTC
-,TRBD1,TRBJ1-5,TRBV30,CAWSRQGHGNQPQHF,TGTGCCTGGAGCAGACAGGGGCACGGCAATCAGCCCCAGCATTTT
-,-,TRBJ1-2,TRBV6-5,CASSSGQFYGYTF,TGTGCCAGCAGCTCGGGACAATTCTATGGCTACACCTTC
-,-,TRBJ2-7,TRBV28,CASVRDTYEQYF,TGTGCCAGCGTCCGGGACACTTACGAGCAGTACTTC
-,-,TRBJ1-1,TRBV28,CASSLPGGFFEAFF,TGTGCCAGCAGTTTACCGGGCGGGTTTTTTGAAGCTTTCTTT
-,TRBD1,TRBJ2-5,TRBV6-5,CASSLGNNRGSSQYF,TGTGCCAGCAGCCTCGGTAACAACAGGGGGTCGTCCCAGTACTTC
-,-,TRBJ1-1,TRBV5-1,CASRSQTNTEAFF,TGCGCCAGCAGGTCACAGACGAACACTGAAGCTTTCTTT
-,-,TRBJ1-2,TRBV27,CASSFGGALNYGYTF,TGTGCCAGCAGTTTCGGCGGGGCCCTAAACTATGGCTACACCTTC
-,TRBD2,TRBJ2-1,TRBV6-4,CASSEGPSGDYNEQFF,TGTGCCAGCAGTGAAGGTCCGAGCGGGGATTACAATGAGCAGTTCTTC
-,-,TRBJ1-6,TRBV6-1,CASSVVGGGNSPLHF,TGTGCCAGCAGTGTAGTGGGGGGTGGTAATTCACCCCTCCACTTT
-,-,TRBJ2-1,TRBV11-2,CASSPQARGAGHEQFF,TGTGCCAGCAGCCCTCAGGCCAGGGGCGCCGGTCATGAGCAGTTCTTC
-,TRBD2,TRBJ2-1,TRBV27,CASSGPGAGGSNEQFF,TGTGCCAGCAGTGGGCCAGGGGCGGGGGGTAGTAATGAGCAGTTCTTC
medium-sized,TRBD1,TRBJ2-2,TRBV11-1,CASSPRTGNTGELFF,TGTGCCAGCAGCCCGCGGACAGGGAACACCGGGGAGCTGTTTTTT
-,-,TRBJ1-1,TRBV7-2,CASRLRGTEAFF,TGTGCCAGTAGGTTGCGGGGCACTGAAGCTTTCTTT
-,-,TRBJ2-5,TRBV5-1,CASSFEANYQETQYF,TGCGCCAGCAGCTTTGAAGCTAACTATCAAGAGACCCAGTACTTC
-,TRBD2,TRBJ2-3,TRBV6-5,CASRRTGGRPDTQYF,TGTGCCAGCAGACGTACGGGGGGTAGGCCAGATACGCAGTATTTT
once,-,TRBJ1-2,TRBV6-5,CASSYDRKTNYGYTF,TGTGCCAGCAGTTACGACAGAAAGACTAACTATGGCTACACCTTC